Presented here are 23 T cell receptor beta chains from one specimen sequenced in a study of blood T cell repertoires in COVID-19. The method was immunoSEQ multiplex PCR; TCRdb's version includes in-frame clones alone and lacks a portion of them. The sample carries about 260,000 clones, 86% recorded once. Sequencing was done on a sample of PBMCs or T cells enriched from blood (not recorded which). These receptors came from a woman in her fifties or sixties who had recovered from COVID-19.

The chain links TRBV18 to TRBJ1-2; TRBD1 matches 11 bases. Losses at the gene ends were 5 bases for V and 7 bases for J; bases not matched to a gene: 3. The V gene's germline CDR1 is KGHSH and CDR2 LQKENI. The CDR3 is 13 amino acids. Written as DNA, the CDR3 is TGTGCCAGCTCAGGACAGGGGGCTGGTGGCTACACCTTC. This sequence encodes CASSGQGAGGYTF.

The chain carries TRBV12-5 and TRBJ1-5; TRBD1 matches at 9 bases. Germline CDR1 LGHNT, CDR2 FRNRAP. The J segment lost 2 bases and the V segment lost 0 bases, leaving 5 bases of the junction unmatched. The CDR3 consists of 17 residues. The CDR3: CASGLVLGQGGNQPQHF. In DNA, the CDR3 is TGTGCTAGTGGTTTGGTCCTGGGACAGGGAGGCAATCAGCCCCAGCATTTT.

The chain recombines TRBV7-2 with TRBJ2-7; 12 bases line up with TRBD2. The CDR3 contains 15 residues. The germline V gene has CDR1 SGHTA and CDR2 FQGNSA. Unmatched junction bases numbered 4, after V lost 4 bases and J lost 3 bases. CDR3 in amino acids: CASSYGTSGFYEQYF. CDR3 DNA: TGTGCCAGCAGCTACGGGACTAGCGGGTTCTACGAGCAGTACTTC.

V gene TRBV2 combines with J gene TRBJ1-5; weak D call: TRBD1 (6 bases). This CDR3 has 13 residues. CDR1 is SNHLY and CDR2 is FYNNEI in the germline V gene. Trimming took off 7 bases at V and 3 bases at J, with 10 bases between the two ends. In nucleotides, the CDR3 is TGTGCCAGCACCAGGGACAACAATCAGCCCCAGCATTTT. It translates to CASTRDNNQPQHF. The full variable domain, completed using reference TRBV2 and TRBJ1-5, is EPEVTQTPSHQVTQMGQEVILRCVPISNHLYFYWYRQILGQKVEFLVSFYNNEISEKSEIFDDQFSVERPDGSNFTLKIRSTKLEDSAMYFCASTRDNNQPQHFGDGTRLSIL.

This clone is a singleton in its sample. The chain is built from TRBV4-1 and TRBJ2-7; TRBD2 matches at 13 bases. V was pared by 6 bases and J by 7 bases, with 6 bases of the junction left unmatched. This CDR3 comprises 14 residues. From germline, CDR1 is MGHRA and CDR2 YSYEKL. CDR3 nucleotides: TGCGCCAGCAGAGGACTAGCGGGAGTCGGTGAGCAGTACTTC. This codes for CASRGLAGVGEQYF.

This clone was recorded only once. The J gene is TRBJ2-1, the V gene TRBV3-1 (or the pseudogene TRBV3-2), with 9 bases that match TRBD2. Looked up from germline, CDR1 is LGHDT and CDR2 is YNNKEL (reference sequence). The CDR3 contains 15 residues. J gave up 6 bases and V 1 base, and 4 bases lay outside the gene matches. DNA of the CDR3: TGTGCCAGCAGCCAAGCCGGGACTAGCAGCAATGAGCAGTTCTTC. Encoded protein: CASSQAGTSSNEQFF.

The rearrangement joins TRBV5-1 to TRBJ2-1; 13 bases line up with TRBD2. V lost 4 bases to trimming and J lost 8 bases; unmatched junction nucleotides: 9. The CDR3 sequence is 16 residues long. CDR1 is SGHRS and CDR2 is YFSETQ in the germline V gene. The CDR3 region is CASSAGTSGIYDEQFF. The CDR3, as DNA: TGCGCCAGCAGCGCCGGGACTAGCGGGATTTACGATGAGCAGTTCTTC.

Here the CDR3 DNA reads TGTGCCAGCAGACTGACAGGGACTGGAAACACCATATATTTT. This gives the protein CASRLTGTGNTIYF. The gene calls are TRBV11-3 and TRBJ1-3, with TRBD1 matching over 7 bases. The CDR3 sequence is 14 residues long. Trimming took 6 bases from V and 2 from J; bases not matched to a gene: 4. From germline, CDR1 is SGHNT and CDR2 YENEEA.

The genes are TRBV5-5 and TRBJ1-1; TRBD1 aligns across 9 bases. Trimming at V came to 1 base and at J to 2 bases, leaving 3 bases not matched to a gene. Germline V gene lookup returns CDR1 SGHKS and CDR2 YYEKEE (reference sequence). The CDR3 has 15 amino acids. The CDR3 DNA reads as TGTGCCAGCAGCTTGAGGGACAGGGACAACACTGAAGCTTTCTTT. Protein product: CASSLRDRDNTEAFF.

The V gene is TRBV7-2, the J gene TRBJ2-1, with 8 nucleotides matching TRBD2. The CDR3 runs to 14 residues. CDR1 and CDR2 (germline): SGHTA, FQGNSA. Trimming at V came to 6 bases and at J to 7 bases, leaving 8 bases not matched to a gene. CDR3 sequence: CASRTAGGGNEQFF. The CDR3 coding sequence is TGTGCCAGCAGGACTGCGGGGGGAGGAAATGAGCAGTTCTTC.

CDR3 DNA: TGTGCCTGGATCTTTGGGGACAGGGGAGGCGAGCAGTACTTC. It yields the protein CAWIFGDRGGEQYF. The chain couples TRBV30 to TRBJ2-7, with TRBD1 matching over 10 bases. Looked up from germline, CDR1 is GTSNPN and CDR2 is SVGIG (reference sequence). The CDR3 length is 14 residues. J lost 6 bases, V lost 4 bases, and 9 bases had no gene match.

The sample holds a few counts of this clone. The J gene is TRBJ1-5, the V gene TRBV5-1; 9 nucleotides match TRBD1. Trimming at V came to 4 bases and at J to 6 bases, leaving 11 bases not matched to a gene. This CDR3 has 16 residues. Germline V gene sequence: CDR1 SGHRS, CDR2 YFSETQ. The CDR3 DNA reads TGCGCCAGCAGCCCGGGTGGGGGACAGGGAAGTCAGCCCCAGCATTTT. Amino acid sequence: CASSPGGGQGSQPQHF.

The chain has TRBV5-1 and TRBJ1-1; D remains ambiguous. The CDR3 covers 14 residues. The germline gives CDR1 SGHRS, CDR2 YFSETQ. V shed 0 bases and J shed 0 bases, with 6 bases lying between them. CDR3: CASSLGSMNTEAFF. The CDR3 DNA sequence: TGCGCCAGCAGCTTGGGGAGCATGAACACTGAAGCTTTCTTT.

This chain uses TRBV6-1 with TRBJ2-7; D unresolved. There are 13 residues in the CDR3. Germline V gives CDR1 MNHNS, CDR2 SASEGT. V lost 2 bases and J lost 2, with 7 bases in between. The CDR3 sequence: CASSEHVAYEQYF. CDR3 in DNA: TGTGCCAGCAGTGAACACGTAGCCTACGAGCAGTACTTC.

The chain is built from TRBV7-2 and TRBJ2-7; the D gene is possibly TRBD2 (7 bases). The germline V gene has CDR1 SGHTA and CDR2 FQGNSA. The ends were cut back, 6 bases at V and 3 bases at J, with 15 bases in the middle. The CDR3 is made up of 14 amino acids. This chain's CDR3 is CASSRGAGFYEQYF. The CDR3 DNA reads TGTGCCAGCAGTCGGGGGGCGGGATTCTACGAGCAGTACTTC.

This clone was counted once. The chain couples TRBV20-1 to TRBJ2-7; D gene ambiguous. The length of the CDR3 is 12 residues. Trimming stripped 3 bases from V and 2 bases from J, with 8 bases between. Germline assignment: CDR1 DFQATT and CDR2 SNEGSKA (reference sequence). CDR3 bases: TGCAGTGCTAGTCTACTAACCTACGAGCAGTACTTC. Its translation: CSASLLTYEQYF.

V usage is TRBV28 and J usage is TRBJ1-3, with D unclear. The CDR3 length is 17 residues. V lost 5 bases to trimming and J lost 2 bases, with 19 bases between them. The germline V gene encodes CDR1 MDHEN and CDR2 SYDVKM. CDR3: CASSPPGPLQAGNTIYF. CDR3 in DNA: TGTGCCAGCAGTCCCCCTGGGCCTCTGCAGGCTGGAAACACCATATATTTT.

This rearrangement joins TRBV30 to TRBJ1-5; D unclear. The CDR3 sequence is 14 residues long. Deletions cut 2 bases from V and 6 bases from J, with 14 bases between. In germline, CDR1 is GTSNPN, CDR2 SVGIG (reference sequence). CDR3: CAWSNGGGGQPQHF. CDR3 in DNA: TGTGCCTGGAGTAACGGAGGAGGTGGTCAGCCCCAGCATTTT.

The CDR3 spells CASRRTGGGGTEAFF. The CDR3 DNA follows: TGTGCCAGCAGAAGGACAGGGGGCGGGGGCACTGAAGCTTTCTTT. The chain is built from TRBV28 and TRBJ1-1, with 11 bases matching TRBD1. The CDR3 extends over 15 amino acids. Unmatched junction bases numbered 7, after V lost 6 bases and J lost 4 bases. Looked up from germline, CDR1 is MDHEN and CDR2 is SYDVKM. The full variable domain, with the rest looked up from reference TRBV28 and TRBJ1-1, is DVKVTQSSRYLVKRTGEKVFLECVQDMDHENMFWYRQDPGLGLRLIYFSYDVKMKEKGDIPEGYSVSREKKERFSLILESASTNQTSMYLCASRRTGGGGTEAFFGQGTRLTVV.

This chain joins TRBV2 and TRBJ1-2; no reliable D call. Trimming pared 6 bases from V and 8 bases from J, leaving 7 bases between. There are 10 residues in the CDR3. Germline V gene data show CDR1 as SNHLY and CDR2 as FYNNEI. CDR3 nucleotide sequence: TGTGCCAGCAGCGGGAAGGGCTACACCTTC. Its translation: CASSGKGYTF. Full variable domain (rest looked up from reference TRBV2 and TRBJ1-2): EPEVTQTPSHQVTQMGQEVILRCVPISNHLYFYWYRQILGQKVEFLVSFYNNEISEKSEIFDDQFSVERPDGSNFTLKIRSTKLEDSAMYFCASSGKGYTFGSGTRLTVV.

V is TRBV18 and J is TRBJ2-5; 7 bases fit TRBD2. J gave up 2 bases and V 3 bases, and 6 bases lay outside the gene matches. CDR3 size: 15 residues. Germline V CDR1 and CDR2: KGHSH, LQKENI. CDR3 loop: CASSPRDYSQETQYF. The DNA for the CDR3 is TGTGCCAGCTCACCTCGGGACTACTCACAAGAGACCCAGTACTTC.

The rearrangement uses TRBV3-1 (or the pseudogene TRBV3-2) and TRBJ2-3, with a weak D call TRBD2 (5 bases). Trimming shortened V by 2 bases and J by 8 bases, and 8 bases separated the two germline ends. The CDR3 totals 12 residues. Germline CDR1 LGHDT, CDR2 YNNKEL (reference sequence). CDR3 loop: CASSQSGGTQYF. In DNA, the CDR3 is TGTGCCAGCAGCCAATCTGGAGGTACGCAGTATTTT.

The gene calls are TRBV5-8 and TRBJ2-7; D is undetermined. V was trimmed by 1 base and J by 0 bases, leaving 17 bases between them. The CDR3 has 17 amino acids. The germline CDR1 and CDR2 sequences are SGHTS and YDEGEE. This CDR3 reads CASSLIHRVLISYEQYF. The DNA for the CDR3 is TGTGCCAGCAGCTTGATCCACAGAGTATTGATCTCCTACGAGCAGTACTTC.